Presented here are 12 T cell receptor beta chains from one specimen sequenced in a study of T cell repertoires in cytomegalovirus infection (dated 2019 in TCRdb). The sequencing machine was an Illumina HiSeq 1500. TCRdb reworked the public reads: Q25 trimming with fastp, MiXCR clone assembly, productive beta chains retained. CDR3 protein sequences are deduplicated, and each keeps its most common genes and DNA. Recorded for this sample are about 200,000 distinct CDR3 sequences; 7.5% to 10% of them occurred a single time. About 4.2% of the sample is taken by the ten largest. The sequenced sample was PBMCs. The receptor source for this set is a human donor in good health (CMV status not recorded). Some clones in this sample may be carry-over from other donors' samples.

This clonotype showed up many times. This sequence joins TRBV20-1 and TRBJ2-4; D perhaps matches TRBD2 (5 bases). This CDR3 has 12 amino acids. The ends were cut back, 8 bases at V and 4 bases at J, with 12 bases in the middle. From germline, CDR1 is DFQATT and CDR2 SNEGSKA (reference sequence). The CDR3 region is CSYDGGKNIQYF. The CDR3 DNA is TGCAGTTACGACGGCGGGAAAAACATTCAGTACTTC.

As to this clonotype: With a much larger clone just one base away, this may be a read error. V is TRBV7-9 and J is TRBJ2-2; 11 bases line up with TRBD2. From germline, CDR1 is SEHNR and CDR2 FQNEAQ (reference sequence). There are 16 residues in the CDR3. The CDR3 nucleotides are TGTGCCAGCAGCTGGGGACTAGCGGCGAACACCGGGGAGCTGTTATTT. Protein: CASSWGLAANTGELLF.

V and J are TRBV11-2 and TRBJ2-5; D perhaps matches TRBD2 (5 bases). This CDR3 contains 13 residues. The V gene's germline CDR1 is SGHAT and CDR2 FQNNGV. Trimming pared 2 bases from V and 6 bases from J, leaving 10 bases between. In nucleotides, the CDR3 is TGTGCCAGCAGCTTATCGGGGATTCAGACCCAGTACTTC. Translated: CASSLSGIQTQYF.

There are many counts of this clonotype. The rearrangement joins TRBV7-9 to TRBJ2-7; the D gene is possibly TRBD2 (7 bases). CDR3 size: 16 residues. Germline V gene lookup returns CDR1 SEHNR and CDR2 FQNEAQ (reference sequence). The V and J ends lost 10 bases and 4 bases respectively, with 26 bases between them. CDR3 in amino acids: CATESRGGPTGYEQYV. For the CDR3, the DNA is TGTGCCACCGAATCGAGGGGGGGACCCACGGGGTACGAGCAGTACGTC.

The J gene is TRBJ2-7, the V gene TRBV29-1, with 7 bases lining up with TRBD2. Trimming removed 6 bases from V and 0 bases from J; junction bases left unmatched: 11. The CDR3 extends over 15 amino acids. CDR1 and CDR2 from the germline V gene are SQVTM and ANQGSEA. CDR3 loop: CSVVTSTAASYEQYF. CDR3 bases: TGCAGCGTGGTGACTAGCACTGCCGCCTCCTACGAGCAGTACTTC.

The sample holds many counts of this clonotype. This CDR3 reads CASSMQVGSYEQYF. For the CDR3, the DNA is TGTGCCAGTAGTATGCAGGTCGGCTCCTACGAGCAGTACTTC. The chain recombines TRBV19 with TRBJ2-7; D unclear. Germline-derived CDR1 and CDR2 are LNHDA and SQIVND (reference sequence). V was cut by 3 bases and J by 0 bases, with 9 bases left in between. This CDR3 spans 14 amino acids. Complete variable domain (other parts from reference TRBV19 and TRBJ2-7): DGGITQSPKYLFRKEGQNVTLSCEQNLNHDAMYWYRQDPGQGLRLIYYSQIVNDFQKGDIAEGYSVSREKKESFPLTVTSAQKNPTAFYLCASSMQVGSYEQYFGPGTRLTVT.

The V call is TRBV6-2 or TRBV6-3, the J call TRBJ2-7, with D tentatively TRBD1 or TRBD2 (6 bases each). CDR3 length: 15 residues. CDR1 and CDR2 from the germline V gene are MNHEY and SVGEGT. The V end was cut by 0 bases, the J end by 4 bases, with 13 bases between. The CDR3 loop is CASSYSAGHHYEQYF. CDR3 nucleotides: TGTGCCAGCAGTTACTCCGCGGGACATCATTACGAGCAGTACTTC.

This clonotype has at least ten counts. This chain connects TRBV7-9 to TRBJ2-3; no clear D gene. Per the germline V gene, CDR1 is SEHNR and CDR2 is FQNEAQ (reference sequence). The V and J ends lost 5 bases and 3 bases respectively, with 6 bases between them. The CDR3 loop spans 12 amino acids. CDR3 in amino acids: CASSETTDTQYF. In DNA, the CDR3 is TGTGCCAGCAGCGAAACGACAGATACGCAGTATTTT.

In this sample, this clonotype turned up many times. CDR3 in DNA: TGTGCCAGCAGTGCACAACCCGCAGGGCAGGGCGCCTATGGCTACACCTTC. This gives the protein CASSAQPAGQGAYGYTF. V and J are TRBV28 and TRBJ1-2; D is perhaps TRBD1 (5 bases). This CDR3 contains 17 residues. With 5 bases removed from V and 4 bases from J, the gap between germline ends came to 23 bases. Looked up from germline, CDR1 is MDHEN and CDR2 is SYDVKM.

This clonotype was detected ten times or more. The rearrangement joins TRBV7-2 to TRBJ1-2; D unresolved. This CDR3 spans 15 amino acids. Trimming stripped 5 bases from V and 4 bases from J, with 17 bases between. Per germline, CDR1 SGHTA and CDR2 FQGNSA. The CDR3 loop reads CASSPKQQTGYGYTF. Here the CDR3 DNA reads TGTGCCAGCAGCCCCAAGCAACAGACCGGCTATGGCTACACCTTC.

Notes on this clonotype: The junction departs from germline at one end; a sequencing error may be responsible. Here the CDR3 reads CASSLGPDYPDTPYF. In DNA, the CDR3 is TGTGCCAGCAGCTTAGGTCCCGACTACCCGGATACGCCGTATTTT. This rearrangement joins TRBV11-3 to TRBJ2-3, with a possible D match to TRBD2 (5 bases). Germline V gene data show CDR1 as SGHNT and CDR2 as YENEEA. The CDR3 extends over 15 amino acids.

The rearrangement joins TRBV29-1 to TRBJ2-3, with 12 bases fitting TRBD2. Germline lookup yields CDR1 SQVTM and CDR2 ANQGSEA. Unmatched junction bases numbered 6, after V lost 5 bases and J lost 3 bases. This CDR3 has 15 amino acids. CDR3 nucleotide sequence: TGCAGCGTTCTTAGACTAGCGGGAGTAACAGATACGCAGTATTTT. This translates into CSVLRLAGVTDTQYF.